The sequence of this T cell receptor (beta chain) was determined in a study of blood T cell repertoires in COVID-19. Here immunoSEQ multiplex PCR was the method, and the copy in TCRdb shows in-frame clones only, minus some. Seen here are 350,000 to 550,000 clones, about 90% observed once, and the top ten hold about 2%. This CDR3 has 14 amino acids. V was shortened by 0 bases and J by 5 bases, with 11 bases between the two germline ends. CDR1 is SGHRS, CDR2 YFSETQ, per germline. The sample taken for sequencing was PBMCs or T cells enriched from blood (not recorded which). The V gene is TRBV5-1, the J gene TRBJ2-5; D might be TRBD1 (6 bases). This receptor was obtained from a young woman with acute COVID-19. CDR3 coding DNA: TGCGCCAGCAGCTTGGACAGGGTCGAGGAGACCCAGTACTTC. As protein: CASSLDRVEETQYF.